This TCR beta chain was recorded in a study of CD8 T cells in Susac syndrome. Germline V gene data show CDR1 as SGDLS and CDR2 as YYNGEE. This CDR3 region has 15 residues. Reverse transcription of roughly 0.45 to 1 ug RNA was carried out with random hexamers. Multiplex immunoSEQ PCR targeted 54 Vbeta and 13 Jbeta TCR beta segments. TCRdb re-analysed the immunoSEQ multiplex PCR reads in MiXCR, keeping a single row per CDR3 protein. The sample has under 350,000 distinct CDR3 sequences; around 92% are singletons. The authors carried out high-throughput sequencing of TCR beta. They applied it to CD8+ and CD4+ T cells obtained from blood. The TEMRA cells underwent FACS enrichment, while the CD8+ and CD4+ T cells underwent negative isolation. As regards this clonotype: An end of the junction differs from the germline gene, which may be a read error.

J is TRBJ1-1 and V is TRBV9; D may be TRBD1 (6 bases). This TCR was sampled from a human donor with multiple sclerosis. Source material: CD4+ T cells from PBMCs. This chain's CDR3 is CASSPEQGLNTEVFF. The CDR3 DNA is TGTGCCAGCAGCCCTGAACAGGGTCTGAACACTGAAGTTTTCTTT.